The clone carrying this T cell receptor (beta chain) was seen a single time. This record belongs to a study of Ad26.COV2.S vaccination and SARS-CoV-2 variants. TCRdb's table, derived via immunoSEQ multiplex PCR, lists solely in-frame clones and lacks some. The table records about 480,000 clones, about 83% of them present only once. Germline trimming cut 7 bases from V and 6 bases from J; bases unmatched to any gene: 7. The CDR3 contains 15 residues. Per the germline V gene, CDR1 is MDHEN and CDR2 is SYDVKM. Described treatment: over 15 received Ad26.COV2.S at low or high dose, single or two shots; a few received placebo; per-sample allocation not given. Repertoires come from day 63 after the first vaccine or placebo injection. Immunization relied on an Ad26 vector, which expressed Wuhan-strain SARS-CoV-2 spike.

The sample was peripheral blood, taken in a trial of Ad26.COV2.S vaccine versus placebo. The chain employs TRBV28 and TRBJ2-7, with 15 bases identical to TRBD2. The clonotype comes from a person between 18 and 59 years old who received the Ad26.COV2.S COVID-19 vaccine or a placebo. CDR3 in amino acids: CASTGRGLAGGEQYF. CDR3 nucleotides: TGTGCCAGCACCGGTCGGGGACTAGCGGGAGGCGAGCAGTACTTC.